Below are 7 T cell receptor beta chains sequenced from a single sample in a study of blood T cell repertoires in COVID-19 (TCRdb year 2020). To prepare the library, the immunoSEQ multiplex PCR assay was applied. Drawn from immuneACCESS, this table holds only the in-frame rearrangements with V and J called that TCRdb kept. Clones are partly lost; checked studies trace under half to an unresolved V gene and leave the rest unexplained. The sample table lists some 190,000 clones, roughly 88% of them with a count of one. Jointly, the top ten make up roughly 9.7% of the sample. The sample consisted of peripheral blood. These receptors were collected from a human donor with active or convalescent COVID-19. The donor label of this sample is uncertain.

The chain combines TRBV24-1 with TRBJ2-2; no reliable D call. This CDR3 contains 12 residues. The V gene lost 8 bases and the J gene lost 6 bases, with 9 bases spanning the gap. Germline assignment: CDR1 KGHDR and CDR2 SFDVKD. CDR3 in amino acids: CATTDEAGELFF. Here the CDR3 DNA reads TGTGCCACCACCGACGAGGCCGGGGAGCTGTTTTTT.

J is TRBJ2-1 and V is TRBV7-6, with a weak D call TRBD2 (5 bases). This CDR3 is built from 15 residues. CDR1 is SGHVS, CDR2 FNYEAQ, per germline. The V and J ends lost 5 bases and 7 bases respectively, with 18 bases between them. CDR3 coding DNA: TGTGCCAGCAGCAGCGGTTCCGGTGTCGTGAATGAGCAGTTCTTC. Translating it yields CASSSGSGVVNEQFF.

Only a few counts were recorded for this clone. The chain combines TRBV29-1 with TRBJ2-1; 14 nucleotides agree with TRBD2. Germline loops: CDR1 SQVTM, CDR2 ANQGSEA. The CDR3 extends over 15 amino acids. V gave up 4 bases and J gave up 10 bases; unmatched junction bases: 9. The DNA of the CDR3 is TGCAGCGTTGCCCGACTAGCGGGAGGGCGAGGAGAGCAGTTCTTC. This sequence encodes CSVARLAGGRGEQFF.

This chain uses TRBV3-1 (or the pseudogene TRBV3-2) with TRBJ1-5, with D perhaps TRBD1 (5 bases). Germline CDR1 is LGHDT and CDR2 is YNNKEL (reference sequence). Trimming took 0 bases from V and 7 from J, leaving 13 bases between them. The CDR3 is made up of 15 amino acids. CDR3 DNA: TGTGCCAGCAGCCAAGATCGGGGGGTAGGCCAGCCCCAGCATTTT. It yields the protein CASSQDRGVGQPQHF.

The V call is TRBV2, the J call TRBJ1-3; 8 nucleotides match TRBD1. Germline CDR1 and CDR2: SNHLY and FYNNEI. The CDR3 extends over 14 amino acids. Trimming removed 5 bases from V and 2 bases from J; junction bases left unmatched: 2. CDR3 coding DNA: TGTGCCAGCAGTCTACAGGGGGCTGGAAACACCATATATTTT. Translated: CASSLQGAGNTIYF.

This clone appeared a single time. This sequence joins TRBV6-6 and TRBJ2-6; TRBD1 aligns across 7 bases. Germline CDR1 and CDR2: MNHNY and SVGAGI (reference sequence). The CDR3 is made up of 16 amino acids. V gave up 5 bases and J gave up 0 bases; unmatched junction bases: 4. The DNA of the CDR3 is TGTGCCAGCAGTCCGGGACAGCTCTCTGGGGCCAACGTCCTGACTTTC. It specifies CASSPGQLSGANVLTF.

V is TRBV7-9 and J is TRBJ1-2; 10 bases are a match to TRBD1. The CDR3 has 14 amino acids. J was trimmed by 7 bases and V by 3 bases; bases with no gene match: 5. Germline values: CDR1 SEHNR, CDR2 FQNEAQ (reference sequence). The CDR3: CASSFTTGGSGYTF. CDR3 in DNA: TGTGCCAGCAGCTTTACGACAGGGGGCTCTGGCTACACCTTC.